These T cell receptor beta chains were read from a single sample in a study of CD8+CD57+ T cells in acquired aplastic anemia. Via MiXCR, TCRdb re-called the reads, giving one row per CDR3 protein. The top ten clones hold around 9.7% of a sample with roughly 190,000 distinct CDR3 sequences, 40% to 50% of them seen once. The sample comprised sorted CD4+, CD8+, or CD8+CD57+ T cells (not recorded which) from PBMCs. These TCRs come from a human donor with aplastic anemia. The CDR3 runs from the conserved cysteine through the conserved F or W. Each record gives: V gene, clone size, D gene, J gene, CDR3 DNA, CDR3 protein. D genes are given only for firm matches. For some rows the clone size is stated as once, few or many, or as a class when expanded; others skip it.

TRBV14	many	NA	TRBJ1-1	TGTGCCAGCAGCCAAGACCCCAGACCTAGGACCGAAGCTTTCTTT	CASSQDPRPRTEAFF
TRBV5-1	many	NA	TRBJ1-1	TGCGCCAGCAGCATGCAGGGGCCGAACACTGAAGCTTTCTTT	CASSMQGPNTEAFF
TRBV5-1	few	NA	TRBJ1-1	TGCGCCAGCAGCTTGGCCGTGGGCTCCAGTACCACTGAAGCTTTCTTT	CASSLAVGSSTTEAFF
TRBV19	few	NA	TRBJ2-3	TGTGCCAGTTCCTTAGCGCTTAGCACAGATACGCAGTATTTT	CASSLALSTDTQYF
TRBV19	few	TRBD1	TRBJ1-2	TGTGCCAGTTCCTCCCCGACAGGGGAAGGCTACACCTTC	CASSSPTGEGYTF
TRBV15	NA	TRBD1	TRBJ1-4	TGTGCCACCAGCATCAGGGGGATTGATGAAAAACTGTTTTTT	CATSIRGIDEKLFF
TRBV24-1	NA	NA	TRBJ2-2	TGTGCCACCAGTGACCCCCGACAGGCAAATGGGGAGCTGTTTTTT	CATSDPRQANGELFF
TRBV12-3/TRBV12-4	NA	TRBD1	TRBJ2-7	TGTGCCAGCACTGACGGACAGGGGGTCTCCTACGAGCAGTACTTC	CASTDGQGVSYEQYF
TRBV27	NA	TRBD1	TRBJ1-4	TGTGCCAGCAGTTTCACGCGGACAGGCGAAGGAACTAATGAAAAACTGTTTTTT	CASSFTRTGEGTNEKLFF
TRBV2	NA	TRBD1	TRBJ1-1	TGTGCCTCCGAAGGGGGCGCTCAACGGAACACTGAAGCTTTCTTT	CASEGGAQRNTEAFF
TRBV24-1	NA	NA	TRBJ1-1	TGTGCCACCAGTGATTTCCCACGAAGGACCATGAACACTGAAGCTTTCTTT	CATSDFPRRTMNTEAFF
TRBV5-1	many	NA	TRBJ2-7	TGCGCCAGCAGCCCACAGGGATCCTACGAGCAGTACTTC	CASSPQGSYEQYF